Presented here are 22 T cell receptor beta chains from one specimen sequenced in a study of identical twins. TCRdb recomputed calls from the 5' RACE reads with MiXCR, one row per CDR3 protein. The data show some 790,000 distinct CDR3 sequences, with around a sixth seen just once and roughly 14% held by the top ten. This sample was also put to use in a study of T cells expressing NK-cell markers.

The sequencing input was PBMCs. The receptors stem from a woman in her late teens or twenties in good health.

This clonotype was counted between two and nine times. The genes are TRBV27 and TRBJ1-1; D gene uncertain. This CDR3 contains 13 residues. Trimming left V 0 bases short and J 7 bases short, with 9 bases between. The germline V gene has CDR1 MNHEY and CDR2 SMNVEV (reference sequence). The CDR3, as DNA: TGTGCCAGCAGTTTATCCAACGGTCTTGAAGCTTTCTTT. It specifies CASSLSNGLEAFF.

This clonotype has just a few counts. The CDR3 sequence is CASSRQQRLAGLETQYF. The CDR3 DNA sequence: TGTGCCAGCAGTCGCCAACAGCGACTAGCGGGGCTAGAGACCCAGTACTTC. V usage is TRBV6-1 and J usage is TRBJ2-5; 11 bases fit TRBD2. Trimming removed 5 bases from V and 4 bases from J; junction bases left unmatched: 12. Germline loops: CDR1 MNHNS, CDR2 SASEGT. CDR3 length equals 17 residues.

This chain joins TRBV20-1 and TRBJ2-1; D is possibly TRBD2 (5 bases). Between the trimmed V and J ends, which lost 6 bases and 3 bases, there was a span of 12 bases. Germline CDR1 reads DFQATT; CDR2 reads SNEGSKA (reference sequence). The CDR3 extends over 13 amino acids. The CDR3 DNA reads TGCAGTGCCCGGGGTGAGATCTACAATGAGCAGTTCTTC. Its translation is CSARGEIYNEQFF.

V is TRBV5-6 and J is TRBJ2-4, with D perhaps given as TRBD1 or TRBD2 (5 bases each). This CDR3 is built from 14 residues. Trimming pared 4 bases from V and 8 bases from J, leaving 16 bases between. Germline-derived CDR1 and CDR2 are SGHDT and YYEEEE. CDR3 bases: TGTGCCAGCAGCACCGGGACCTATGTAGACATTCAGTACTTC. Encoded protein: CASSTGTYVDIQYF. Filled out from reference TRBV5-6 and TRBJ2-4, the complete variable domain reads DAGVTQSPTHLIKTRGQQVTLRCSPKSGHDTVSWYQQALGQGPQFIFQYYEEEERQRGNFPDRFSGHQFPNYSSELNVNALLLGDSALYLCASSTGTYVDIQYFGAGTRLSVL.

The V and J genes are TRBV13 and TRBJ1-4, with a tentative D call TRBD1 (6 bases). V gave up 3 bases and J gave up 8 bases, with 10 bases separating them. Germline CDR1 and CDR2: PRHDT and FYEKMQ (reference sequence). The CDR3 is 13 amino acids. As DNA, the CDR3 is TGTGCCAGCAGCTTCAGACAGGCGGAAAAACTGTTTTTT. Protein product: CASSFRQAEKLFF. Looking up the rest from reference TRBV13 and TRBJ1-4 gives the full variable domain: AAGVIQSPRHLIKEKRETATLKCYPIPRHDTVYWYQQGPGQDPQFLISFYEKMQSDKGSIPDRFSAQQFSDYHSELNMSSLELGDSALYFCASSFRQAEKLFFGSGTQLSVL.

The chain carries TRBV12-3 or TRBV12-4 and TRBJ2-3, with D perhaps being TRBD1 or TRBD2 (6 bases each). The CDR3 is 15 amino acids. The V end lost 3 bases, the J end lost 1 base, and 11 bases lay between the germline ends. The CDR3 loop reads CASSFRGLGTDTQYF. The CDR3 DNA reads as TGTGCCAGCAGTTTTCGGGGGCTAGGCACAGATACGCAGTATTTT.

This chain connects TRBV4-3 to TRBJ2-3; TRBD2 might be the D (5 bases). The CDR3 runs to 14 residues. The V gene's germline CDR1 is LGHNA and CDR2 YSLEER. Trimming cost V 0 bases and J 6 bases, with 10 bases left between them. The CDR3 is CASSQEIGKDTQYF. The DNA of the CDR3 is TGCGCCAGCAGCCAAGAGATCGGGAAGGATACGCAGTATTTT.

The chain joins TRBV7-9 to TRBJ2-6, with D hard to call. This CDR3 has 13 amino acids. Between the trimmed V and J ends, which lost 8 bases and 2 bases, there was a span of 7 bases. Per germline, CDR1 SEHNR and CDR2 FQNEAQ (reference sequence). The CDR3 sequence is CASQPPGANVLTF. Here the CDR3 DNA reads TGTGCCAGCCAGCCTCCTGGGGCCAACGTCCTGACTTTC.

Only a few counts were recorded for this clonotype. The V and J genes are TRBV5-5 and TRBJ2-1; D is uncertain. V lost 0 bases to trimming and J lost 0 bases, with 10 bases between them. This CDR3 is built from 16 residues. The germline V gene has CDR1 SGHKS and CDR2 YYEKEE (reference sequence). DNA for the CDR3: TGTGCCAGCAGCTTGGCCCTTCCTCTCTCCTACAATGAGCAGTTCTTC. It yields the protein CASSLALPLSYNEQFF.

This chain connects TRBV20-1 to TRBJ1-1; 9 bases fit TRBD1. Germline CDR1 is DFQATT and CDR2 is SNEGSKA (reference sequence). The CDR3 loop spans 14 amino acids. With 7 bases clipped from V and 3 bases from J, the junction kept 9 bases outside the gene matches. DNA of the CDR3: TGCAGTGGATCACAGGGGGCGCTTTACACTGAAGCTTTCTTT. Residues: CSGSQGALYTEAFF.

The chain is built from TRBV5-1 and TRBJ2-2; 7 nucleotides match TRBD1. The CDR3 loop spans 14 amino acids. Germline loops: CDR1 SGHRS, CDR2 YFSETQ. J gave up 7 bases and V 2 bases, and 5 bases lay outside the gene matches. In nucleotides, the CDR3 is TGCGCCAGCAGCTTCCGACAGGGTATCGGGGAGCTGTTTTTT. Translated: CASSFRQGIGELFF.

The chain links TRBV20-1 to TRBJ2-1, with TRBD2 identical over 10 bases. CDR1 is DFQATT and CDR2 is SNEGSKA in the germline V gene (reference sequence). The CDR3 spans 17 residues. The CDR3 loop reads CCANGLAGVSSYNEQFF. The CDR3 region has the DNA TGCTGCGCTAATGGGCTAGCGGGGGTTAGCTCCTACAATGAGCAGTTCTTC.

This clonotype was seen only a few times. This chain links TRBV5-7 with TRBJ2-7, with D hard to call. TRBV5-7 is an ORF for which the function is uncertain. The CDR3 is 12 residues long. V was shortened by 5 bases and J by 5 bases, with 11 bases between the two germline ends. CDR3 nucleotide sequence: TGTGCCAGCAGTCCGACTCCGAACGAGCAGTACTTC. Protein product: CASSPTPNEQYF.

The chain's CDR3 is CASSGDSPYNEQFF. The CDR3 coding sequence is TGTGCCAGCAGCGGGGACAGTCCCTACAATGAGCAGTTCTTC. The chain employs TRBV12-3 or TRBV12-4 and TRBJ2-1; TRBD1 matches 7 bases. With 6 bases clipped from V and 2 bases from J, the junction kept 4 bases outside the gene matches. The CDR3 sequence is 14 residues long.

The chain couples TRBV12-3 or TRBV12-4 to TRBJ2-1, with no clear D. This CDR3 is 14 amino acids long. V was pared by 7 bases and J by 3 bases, with 13 bases between. The CDR3 loop is CASNEKGRYNEQFF. Here the CDR3 DNA reads TGTGCCAGCAACGAAAAAGGACGCTACAATGAGCAGTTCTTC.

The chain employs TRBV20-1 and TRBJ2-7; 8 bases align to TRBD2. Trimming took 0 bases from V and 4 from J; bases not matched to a gene: 8. Germline loops: CDR1 DFQATT, CDR2 SNEGSKA (reference sequence). The CDR3 loop spans 15 amino acids. The CDR3 loop reads CSARDTRAGDYEQYF. The CDR3 DNA reads as TGCAGTGCTAGAGATACGCGAGCGGGAGATTACGAGCAGTACTTC.

This clonotype came up a few times. The chain joins TRBV5-1 to TRBJ2-1; D remains ambiguous. Germline CDR1 and CDR2: SGHRS and YFSETQ. V was pared by 1 base and J by 5 bases, with 4 bases between. The CDR3 covers 12 residues. CDR3: CASSLYNNEQFF. DNA for the CDR3: TGCGCCAGCAGCTTGTACAACAATGAGCAGTTCTTC.

This clonotype was seen only a few times. This rearrangement joins TRBV29-1 to TRBJ2-3; TRBD2 matches at 8 bases. Germline V gene data show CDR1 as SQVTM and CDR2 as ANQGSEA. This CDR3 contains 14 residues. J was trimmed by 7 bases and V by 6 bases; bases with no gene match: 12. The CDR3 here is CSVGPAGVPNTQYF. In nucleotides, the CDR3 is TGCAGCGTGGGCCCAGCGGGAGTTCCCAATACGCAGTATTTT.

This clonotype appeared a few times. V usage is TRBV6-1 and J usage is TRBJ2-3; D possibly corresponds to TRBD2 (6 bases). The CDR3 has 17 residues. Trimming stripped 3 bases from V and 7 bases from J, with 23 bases between. CDR1 is MNHNS, CDR2 SASEGT, per germline. The CDR3 nucleotides are TGTGCCAGCAGTGATGTCCGGCGGGGTCCAAGGGGTAATACGCAGTATTTT. Translated: CASSDVRRGPRGNTQYF.

About this clonotype: One end of the junction does not line up with germline, which may come from a read error. The gene calls are TRBV12-3 or TRBV12-4 and TRBJ2-7; D is perhaps TRBD2 (5 bases). There are 11 residues in the CDR3. The CDR3 is CASSGGLELYF. The CDR3 nucleotides are TGTGCCAGCAGTGGAGGCCTCGAGCTGTACTTC.

This chain connects TRBV7-9 to TRBJ2-3; D unclear. Per the germline V gene, CDR1 is SEHNR and CDR2 is FQNEAQ (reference sequence). This CDR3 contains 12 residues. The V end was cut by 5 bases, the J end by 3 bases, with 6 bases between. CDR3: CASSIPTDTQYF. CDR3 in DNA: TGTGCCAGCAGCATCCCGACAGATACGCAGTATTTT.

The chain carries TRBV15 and TRBJ2-7; either TRBD1 or TRBD2 may fit D (6 bases each). With 3 bases removed from V and 2 bases from J, the gap between germline ends came to 11 bases. Germline V gene lookup returns CDR1 LNHNV and CDR2 YYDKDF (reference sequence). This CDR3 has 14 amino acids. The CDR3 here is CATSSEGEAYEQYF. The CDR3 nucleotides are TGTGCCACCAGCAGCGAGGGGGAGGCCTACGAGCAGTACTTC.